The 27 T cell receptor beta chains below come from one sample, sequenced in a study of PD-1 blockade in classical Hodgkin lymphoma. Only in-frame clones appear in the TCRdb table, and some are missing; sequencing was by immunoSEQ multiplex PCR. This table holds about 110,000 clones, around 89% found once. All trial patients relapsed after autologous stem cell transplantation. The sequencing here drew on peripheral blood mononuclear cells (PBMCs), taken before the second cycle of nivolumab. Receptor source: a human donor with classical Hodgkin lymphoma.

The chain recombines TRBV5-4 with TRBJ2-1; D gene ambiguous. The CDR3 spans 15 residues. Germline V gives CDR1 SGHNT, CDR2 YYREEE (reference sequence). V lost 3 bases and J 0 bases, leaving 10 bases between the germline ends. CDR3 coding DNA: TGTGCCAGCAGCTCGACGGAGAGCTCCTACAATGAGCAGTTCTTC. The encoded protein is CASSSTESSYNEQFF.

The genes are TRBV6-5 and TRBJ1-1; no clear D gene. The CDR3 length is 13 residues. Trimming pared 1 base from V and 5 bases from J, leaving 8 bases between. Per the germline V gene, CDR1 is MNHEY and CDR2 is SVGAGI. The CDR3 bases are TGTGCCAGCAGTTACTGGGGTGGGACTGAAGCTTTCTTT. Amino acid sequence: CASSYWGGTEAFF.

The chain carries TRBV21-1 and TRBJ1-1; the listed D gene, TRBD1, was not tested against the DNA. TRBV21-1 is marked as a pseudogene. The CDR3 length is 16 residues. CDR3 loop: CASSRGHTIMNTEAFF. As DNA, the CDR3 is TGTGCCAGCAGTAGAGGACACACAATCATGAACACTGAAGCTTTCTTT.

The CDR3 nucleotides read TGTGCCAGCAGTGCCACCGGAGGCTGGGCAGGTCAGCCCCAGCATTTT. Translating gives CASSATGGWAGQPQHF. The chain combines TRBV2 with TRBJ1-5, with D unclear. CDR3 length: 16 residues. The V gene's germline CDR1 is SNHLY and CDR2 FYNNEI. V was trimmed by 4 bases and J by 6 bases, leaving 19 bases between them.

On this clone: This sample includes further DNA sequences coding for the same CDR3. V usage is TRBV6-6 and J usage is TRBJ2-2, with TRBD2 matching over 10 bases. CDR3 length: 16 residues. CDR1 is MNHNY, CDR2 SVGAGI, per germline (reference sequence). The V and J ends lost 2 bases and 2 bases, in that order; junction bases with no gene match: 2. DNA for the CDR3: TGTGCCAGCAGTTACCTACTAGCGGGAAACACCGGGGAGCTGTTTTTT. The encoded protein is CASSYLLAGNTGELFF.

A single count supports this clone. The genes are TRBV6-5 and TRBJ2-3; TRBD2 matches 11 bases. Germline loops: CDR1 MNHEY, CDR2 SVGAGI. V lost 6 bases and J lost 6; bases outside the gene matches: 5. CDR3 length: 14 amino acids. The CDR3 DNA follows: TGTGCCAGCAGAACTAGCGGGGGATTGGATACGCAGTATTTT. It encodes CASRTSGGLDTQYF.

This clone has a single count. This sequence joins TRBV7-2 and TRBJ2-1; TRBD2 matches 14 bases. V trimming: 5 bases; J trimming: 7 bases; junction bases outside the gene matches: 4. Germline V gene lookup returns CDR1 SGHTA and CDR2 FQGNSA. CDR3 length equals 15 residues. CDR3 coding DNA: TGTGCCAGCAGCCTGACTAGCGGGAGGGCGAATGAGCAGTTCTTC. It is translated as CASSLTSGRANEQFF. The full variable domain, its missing parts supplied by reference TRBV7-2 and TRBJ2-1, is GAGVSQSPSNKVTEKGKDVELRCDPISGHTALYWYRQSLGQGLEFLIYFQGNSAPDKSGLPSDRFSAERTGGSVSTLTIQRTQQEDSAVYLCASSLTSGRANEQFFGPGTRLTVL.

V is TRBV5-3 and J is TRBJ2-3, with 8 bases lining up with TRBD2. TRBV5-3 is assigned to the ORF class and has an uncertain function. The ends lost 4 bases at V and 5 bases at J; junction bases unmatched: 9. This CDR3 spans 15 amino acids. CDR3 coding DNA: TGTGCCAGAAGCGGGGGACTAGGGATCGGAGATACGCAGTATTTT. This gives the protein CARSGGLGIGDTQYF.

This sequence joins TRBV5-5 and TRBJ1-2; the D is unclear. The germline V gene encodes CDR1 SGHKS and CDR2 YYEKEE (reference sequence). Trimming left V 4 bases short and J 2 bases short, with 15 bases between. The CDR3 has 15 residues. The CDR3 region has the DNA TGTGCCAGCAGCCCCCATGTCGCGGAAAACTATGGCTACACCTTC. It translates to CASSPHVAENYGYTF.

The genes are TRBV18 and TRBJ2-3; 15 bases are a match to TRBD2. The CDR3 is 15 amino acids. With 6 bases clipped from V and 9 bases from J, the junction kept 7 bases outside the gene matches. Germline V gene sequence: CDR1 KGHSH, CDR2 LQKENI. In nucleotides, the CDR3 is TGTGCCAGCTCGTCCGGGACTAGCGGGAGGAGGACGCAGTATTTT. This sequence encodes CASSSGTSGRRTQYF.

V and J are TRBV4-1 and TRBJ2-7, with 8 bases fitting TRBD2. Germline V CDR1 and CDR2: MGHRA, YSYEKL. Germline trimming cut 2 bases from V and 3 bases from J; bases unmatched to any gene: 3. This CDR3 has 14 amino acids. This CDR3 is CASSQSGRDYEQYF. The CDR3 nucleotides are TGCGCCAGCAGCCAATCCGGGAGGGACTACGAGCAGTACTTC.

The chain links TRBV7-2 to TRBJ2-5; 8 positions match TRBD1. V lost 4 bases and J lost 5; bases outside the gene matches: 9. Germline V lookup: CDR1 SGHTA, CDR2 FQGNSA. The CDR3 is 15 residues long. This CDR3 is CASSSQTGVDETQYF. The CDR3 nucleotides read TGTGCCAGCAGCTCACAGACAGGGGTGGACGAGACCCAGTACTTC. Using reference TRBV7-2 and TRBJ2-5 for the parts outside the CDR3, the full variable domain is GAGVSQSPSNKVTEKGKDVELRCDPISGHTALYWYRQSLGQGLEFLIYFQGNSAPDKSGLPSDRFSAERTGGSVSTLTIQRTQQEDSAVYLCASSSQTGVDETQYFGPGTRLLVL.

The chain links TRBV4-3 to TRBJ2-3, with D maybe TRBD2 (6 bases). The length of the CDR3 is 15 residues. V was trimmed by 4 bases and J by 2 bases, leaving 13 bases between them. CDR1 is LGHNA, CDR2 YSLEER, per germline. The DNA of the CDR3 is TGCGCCAGCAGCCGGGAAGCGGGTTACACAGATACGCAGTATTTT. Amino acids: CASSREAGYTDTQYF.

The chain's CDR3 is CASSLSGGYEQYF. CDR3 in DNA: TGTGCCAGCAGCTTATCGGGCGGCTACGAGCAGTACTTC. V gene TRBV7-9 combines with J gene TRBJ2-7; D is unresolved. With 2 bases removed from V and 3 bases from J, the gap between germline ends came to 8 bases. This CDR3 comprises 13 residues. From germline, CDR1 is SEHNR and CDR2 FQNEAQ (reference sequence). The variable domain in full, completed from reference TRBV7-9 and TRBJ2-7, reads DTGVSQNPRHKITKRGQNVTFRCDPISEHNRLYWYRQTLGQGPEFLTYFQNEAQLEKSRLLSDRFSAERPKGSFSTLEIQRTEQGDSAMYLCASSLSGGYEQYFGPGTRLTVT.

This chain joins TRBV28 and TRBJ2-5; 10 positions agree with TRBD1. Germline V lookup: CDR1 MDHEN, CDR2 SYDVKM. The CDR3 has 18 residues. V dropped 2 bases and J dropped 3; count of bases not matched to a gene: 12. In DNA, the CDR3 is TGTGCCAGCAGTTTAACCTATCCGGGACAGGGGTCGAAAGAGACCCAGTACTTC. It encodes CASSLTYPGQGSKETQYF.

This chain uses TRBV27 with TRBJ2-2; weak D call: TRBD1 (6 bases). The V and J ends lost 2 bases and 0 bases respectively, with 19 bases between them. Germline CDR1 and CDR2: MNHEY and SMNVEV (reference sequence). This CDR3 has 19 amino acids. The CDR3 spells CASSLIGGWGPANTGELFF. CDR3 DNA: TGTGCCAGCAGTTTAATAGGTGGGTGGGGGCCGGCGAACACCGGGGAGCTGTTTTTT.

This clone was counted once. The chain couples TRBV6-6 to TRBJ1-2, with a tentative D call TRBD1 (5 bases). The germline V gene encodes CDR1 MNHNY and CDR2 SVGAGI (reference sequence). The V gene lost 7 bases and the J gene lost 0 bases, with 18 bases spanning the gap. This CDR3 is 16 amino acids long. CDR3 region: CASNTVTGTTNYGYTF. The CDR3 DNA is TGTGCCAGCAACACTGTGACCGGGACGACTAACTATGGCTACACCTTC.

The rearrangement uses TRBV7-9 and TRBJ2-2; 7 nucleotides match TRBD2. Germline-derived CDR1 and CDR2 are SEHNR and FQNEAQ (reference sequence). This CDR3 is built from 17 residues. J was trimmed by 1 base and V by 5 bases; bases with no gene match: 10. In DNA, the CDR3 is TGTGCCAGCAGCCGGCCCCGTGGGGGGGAGAACACCGGGGAGCTGTTTTTT. Its protein product is CASSRPRGGENTGELFF. Drawing the rest from reference TRBV7-9 and TRBJ2-2, the complete variable domain is DTGVSQNPRHKITKRGQNVTFRCDPISEHNRLYWYRQTLGQGPEFLTYFQNEAQLEKSRLLSDRFSAERPKGSFSTLEIQRTEQGDSAMYLCASSRPRGGENTGELFFGEGSRLTVL.

V is TRBV14 and J is TRBJ2-7; weak D call: TRBD2 (7 bases). CDR1 is SGHDN, CDR2 FVKESK, per germline. V was clipped by 1 base and J by 7 bases, with 14 bases between them. The CDR3 totals 14 residues. This CDR3 reads CASSQGGGVGEQYF. The CDR3, as DNA: TGTGCCAGCAGCCAAGGAGGGGGGGTAGGAGAGCAGTACTTC.

The V and J genes are TRBV6-5 and TRBJ2-4, with D unclear. CDR3 length equals 12 residues. With 5 bases removed from V and 7 bases from J, the gap between germline ends came to 9 bases. Germline V gene lookup returns CDR1 MNHEY and CDR2 SVGAGI. In DNA form, the CDR3 reads TGTGCCAGCAGTCCAGACTGGAACATTCAGTACTTC. Translating it yields CASSPDWNIQYF.

This chain links TRBV15 with TRBJ2-7; 14 bases align to TRBD2. This CDR3 region has 16 residues. CDR1 and CDR2 from the germline V gene are LNHNV and YYDKDF (reference sequence). After removal of 0 bases from V and 4 bases from J, the junction contained 2 bases not matched to a gene. Here the CDR3 reads CATSRDRTSGRYEQYF. The CDR3 DNA follows: TGTGCCACCAGCAGAGACCGGACTAGCGGGAGGTACGAGCAGTACTTC.

The chain employs TRBV19 and TRBJ2-7; TRBD1 agrees at 7 bases. The germline gives CDR1 LNHDA, CDR2 SQIVND (reference sequence). This CDR3 is 13 amino acids long. Trimming took 2 bases from V and 4 from J; bases not matched to a gene: 2. CDR3 sequence: CASSITGDYEQYF. Written as DNA, the CDR3 is TGTGCCAGTAGTATAACAGGGGATTACGAGCAGTACTTC.

This chain connects TRBV19 to TRBJ2-1; the match to TRBD2 covers 8 bases. V trimming: 5 bases; J trimming: 4 bases; junction bases outside the gene matches: 10. Germline V gives CDR1 LNHDA, CDR2 SQIVND (reference sequence). The CDR3 is made up of 16 amino acids. Here the CDR3 DNA reads TGTGCCAGTAGTCCTCTTAGCGGGACCCGATACAATGAGCAGTTCTTC. Amino acids: CASSPLSGTRYNEQFF.

This rearrangement joins TRBV27 to TRBJ2-3; D gene uncertain. V was trimmed by 0 bases and J by 0 bases, leaving 10 bases between them. The CDR3 runs to 16 residues. Germline-derived CDR1 and CDR2 are MNHEY and SMNVEV (reference sequence). CDR3 in DNA: TGTGCCAGCAGTTTATCGAGACTCATTAGCACAGATACGCAGTATTTT. As protein: CASSLSRLISTDTQYF.

The chain recombines TRBV2 with TRBJ2-6, with TRBD1 identical over 8 bases. Per the germline V gene, CDR1 is SNHLY and CDR2 is FYNNEI. The length of the CDR3 is 17 residues. V lost 6 bases and J lost 1; bases outside the gene matches: 8. CDR3 in DNA: TGTGCCAGCAGCTCTCAGGGACAGGTTTCTGGGGCCAACGTCCTGACTTTC. Amino acid sequence: CASSSQGQVSGANVLTF.

The chain joins TRBV5-5 to TRBJ2-7, with D possibly TRBD2 on 6 matching bases. The CDR3 contains 14 residues. The V gene lost 3 bases and the J gene lost 1 base, with 11 bases spanning the gap. Looked up from germline, CDR1 is SGHKS and CDR2 is YYEKEE (reference sequence). The CDR3 region is CASSWWGDSYEQYF. The CDR3 DNA reads TGTGCCAGCAGCTGGTGGGGGGATTCCTACGAGCAGTACTTC.

This rearrangement joins TRBV19 to TRBJ1-5; tentatively, D is TRBD1 (5 bases). With 4 bases removed from V and 1 base from J, the gap between germline ends came to 11 bases. Per the germline V gene, CDR1 is LNHDA and CDR2 is SQIVND (reference sequence). The CDR3 has 15 amino acids. This CDR3 is CASSKFRGSNQPQHF. The CDR3 DNA sequence: TGTGCCAGTAGTAAGTTTAGGGGAAGCAATCAGCCCCAGCATTTT.